This TCR beta chain appears in the sequencing data of a study of early T cells in non-severe SARS-CoV-2 infection. As for the study in general: The sequenced material was bulk RNA from unsorted whole blood, and its chains were unpaired.

This clonotype was counted only a few times. The antigen remains undetermined. Individual cDNA molecules received unique molecular identifiers during library preparation. From the 5' RACE reads, TCRdb called clonotypes with MiXCR, one entry per CDR3 protein. In the table there are 80,000 or so distinct CDR3 sequences, over 9.5% of which are singletons. This CDR3 contains 11 residues. Germline loops: CDR1 SNHLY, CDR2 FYNNEI. V was trimmed by 6 bases and J by 6 bases, leaving 8 bases between them. Study findings and constraints: Private and CD4 specificities were missed by VDJdb matching, which favored anti-spike CD8 responses.

Sequenced input: whole blood. V usage is TRBV2 and J usage is TRBJ1-1, with D unclear. The clonotype originates from an adult who was a healthcare worker with PCR-confirmed SARS-CoV-2 infection or an uninfected control (not recorded which). Written as DNA, the CDR3 is TGTGCCAGCAGAGAATTCGCTGAAGCTTTCTTT. This sequence encodes CASREFAEAFF.